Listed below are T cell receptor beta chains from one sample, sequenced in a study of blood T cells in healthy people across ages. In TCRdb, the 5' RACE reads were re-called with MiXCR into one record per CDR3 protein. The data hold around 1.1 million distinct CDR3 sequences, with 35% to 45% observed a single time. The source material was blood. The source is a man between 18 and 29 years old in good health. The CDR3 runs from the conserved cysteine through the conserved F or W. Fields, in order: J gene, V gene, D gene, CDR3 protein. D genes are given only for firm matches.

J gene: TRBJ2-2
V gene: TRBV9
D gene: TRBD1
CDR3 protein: CASSAPGQGNTGELFF

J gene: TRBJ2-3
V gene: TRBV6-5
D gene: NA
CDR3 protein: CASSTTGDTDTQYF

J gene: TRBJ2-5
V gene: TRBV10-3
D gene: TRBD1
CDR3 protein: CAISRDREGTQYF

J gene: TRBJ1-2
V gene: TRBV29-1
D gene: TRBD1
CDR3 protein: CSVDQGAHGYTF

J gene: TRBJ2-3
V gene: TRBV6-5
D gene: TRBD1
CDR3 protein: CASSATGERTDTQYF

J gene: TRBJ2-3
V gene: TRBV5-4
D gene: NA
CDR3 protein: CASSLAFGGGSTDTQYF

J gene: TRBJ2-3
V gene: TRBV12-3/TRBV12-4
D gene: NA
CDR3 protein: CASSFARRSADTQYF

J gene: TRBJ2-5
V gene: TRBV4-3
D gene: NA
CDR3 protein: CASSQDARAWNEQYF

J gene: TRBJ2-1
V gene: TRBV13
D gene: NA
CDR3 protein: CASSSSGLPYNEQFF

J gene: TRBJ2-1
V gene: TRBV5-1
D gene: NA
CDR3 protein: CASSLLTSGSSYNEQFF

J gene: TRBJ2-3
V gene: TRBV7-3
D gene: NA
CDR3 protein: CASSPGGGADTQYF

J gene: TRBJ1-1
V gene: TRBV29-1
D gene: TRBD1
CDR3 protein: CSARQGPNTEAFF

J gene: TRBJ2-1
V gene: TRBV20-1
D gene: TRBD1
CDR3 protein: CSARVGTGIRYNEQFF

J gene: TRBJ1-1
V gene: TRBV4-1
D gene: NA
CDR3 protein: CASSPRTRETEAFF

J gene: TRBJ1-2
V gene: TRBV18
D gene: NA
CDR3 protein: CASSPTGIYSYTF

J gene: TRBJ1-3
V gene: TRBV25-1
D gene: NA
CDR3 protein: CASRDGQNSGNTIYF

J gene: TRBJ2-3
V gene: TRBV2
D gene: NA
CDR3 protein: CASSDGRQFSTDTQYF

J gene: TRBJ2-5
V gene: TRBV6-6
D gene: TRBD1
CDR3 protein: CASLGTGLKETQYF

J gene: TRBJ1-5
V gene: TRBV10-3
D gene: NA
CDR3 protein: CATAKDRNQPQHF

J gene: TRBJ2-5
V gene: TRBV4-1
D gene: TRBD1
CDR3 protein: CASSQDRDRSQETQYF

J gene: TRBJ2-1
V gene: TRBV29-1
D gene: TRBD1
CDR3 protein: CSVTGGARNEQFF

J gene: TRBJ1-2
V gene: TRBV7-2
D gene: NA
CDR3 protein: CASSLAARLTF

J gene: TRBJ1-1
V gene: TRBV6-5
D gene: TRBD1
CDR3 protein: CASNRGGGDTEAFF

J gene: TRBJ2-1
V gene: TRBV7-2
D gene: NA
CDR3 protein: CASSLSGIDEQFF

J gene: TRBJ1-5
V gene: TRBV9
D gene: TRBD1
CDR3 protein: CASSGPGQANQPQHF

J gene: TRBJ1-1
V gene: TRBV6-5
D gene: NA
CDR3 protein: CATKVNTEAFF

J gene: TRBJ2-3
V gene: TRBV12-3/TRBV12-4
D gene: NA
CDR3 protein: CASSLSGSNTDTQYF

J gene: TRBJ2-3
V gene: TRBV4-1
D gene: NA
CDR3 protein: CASSQELAGPPTDTQYF

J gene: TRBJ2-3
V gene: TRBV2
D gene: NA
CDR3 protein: CASGSASFTDTQYF

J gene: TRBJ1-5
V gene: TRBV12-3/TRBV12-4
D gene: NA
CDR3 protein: CASRLQGSPNQPQHF

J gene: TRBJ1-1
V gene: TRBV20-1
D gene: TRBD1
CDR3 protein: CSARRGREYTEAFF

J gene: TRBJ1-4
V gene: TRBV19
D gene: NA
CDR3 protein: CASSIQGLDEKLFF

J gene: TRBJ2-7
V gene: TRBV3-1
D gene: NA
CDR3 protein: CASSQDRLSYEQYF

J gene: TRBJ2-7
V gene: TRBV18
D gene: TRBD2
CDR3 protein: CASSPTSGVSYEQYF

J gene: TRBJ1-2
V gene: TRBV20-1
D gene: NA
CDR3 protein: CSAAPRDFCTF

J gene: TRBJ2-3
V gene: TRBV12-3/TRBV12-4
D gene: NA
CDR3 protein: CASSLSTDTEYF

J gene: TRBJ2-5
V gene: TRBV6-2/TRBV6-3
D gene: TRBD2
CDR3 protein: CASSYRTSGGQETQYF

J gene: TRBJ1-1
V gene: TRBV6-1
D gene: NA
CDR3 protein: CASSHPQGEATEAFF

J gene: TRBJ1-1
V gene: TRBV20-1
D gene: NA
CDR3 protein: CSAEETGGRTEAFF

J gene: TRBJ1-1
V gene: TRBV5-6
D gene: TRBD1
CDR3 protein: CASSTRDRATEAFF

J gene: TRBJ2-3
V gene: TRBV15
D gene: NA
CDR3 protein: CATSNRRIDTQYF

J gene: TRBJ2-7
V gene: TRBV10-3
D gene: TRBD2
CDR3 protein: CAISESAGGLKEQYF

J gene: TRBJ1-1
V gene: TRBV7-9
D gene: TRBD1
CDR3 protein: CASSSGTGGEAFF

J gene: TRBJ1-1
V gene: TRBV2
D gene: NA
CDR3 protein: CASNPTAEAEAFF

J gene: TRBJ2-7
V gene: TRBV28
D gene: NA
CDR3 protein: CASSLTGEGLGGQYF

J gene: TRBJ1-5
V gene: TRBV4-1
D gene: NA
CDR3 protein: CASSQDWTSGQHF

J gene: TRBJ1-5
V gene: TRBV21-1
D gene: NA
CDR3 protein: CASNLAGPRGVGQPQHF

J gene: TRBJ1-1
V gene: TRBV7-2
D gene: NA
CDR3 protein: CASSLEARGLMNTEAFF

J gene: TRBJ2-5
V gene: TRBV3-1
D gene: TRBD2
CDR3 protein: CASSHLIAGEETQYF

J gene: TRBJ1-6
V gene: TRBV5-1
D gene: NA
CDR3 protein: CASSAWDMRDSPLHF

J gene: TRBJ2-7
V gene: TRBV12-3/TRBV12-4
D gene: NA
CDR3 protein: CASTSAHYEQYF

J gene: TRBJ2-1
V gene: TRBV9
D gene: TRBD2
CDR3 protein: CASSVLRTASGGGEQFF

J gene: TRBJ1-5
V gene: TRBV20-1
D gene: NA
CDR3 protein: CSAGDRIDNQPQHF

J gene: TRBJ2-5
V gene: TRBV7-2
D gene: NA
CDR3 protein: CASSLAGYRNEQYF

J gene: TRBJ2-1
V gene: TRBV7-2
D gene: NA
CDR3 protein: CASSLEAWAGEQFF

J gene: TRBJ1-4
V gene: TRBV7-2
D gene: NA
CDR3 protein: CASSLVTTEKLFF

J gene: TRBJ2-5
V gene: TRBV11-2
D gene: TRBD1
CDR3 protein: CASSFDRVLETQYF